This T cell receptor (beta chain) came from a study of blood T cells in healthy people across ages. Deletions cut 3 bases from V and 5 bases from J, with 17 bases between. Germline-derived CDR1 and CDR2 are SGDLS and YYNGEE. CDR3 size: 15 residues. A second PCR of roughly 7 to 11 cycles used a sample-barcoded 5' primer and a J-beta primer mix. TCRdb passed the 5' RACE reads through MiXCR, listing each CDR3 protein once. The table includes just over 1 million distinct CDR3 sequences, over 35% detected once. The table lists this clonotype with a few counts. The antigen is not known. Study results and limitations: Investigators treated diversity estimates from one million T cells as underestimates.

Sequencing was performed on blood. V gene TRBV9 combines with J gene TRBJ2-5, with unresolved D. The clonotype was recovered from a woman aged 55-69 years in good health. The CDR3 reads CASSAYSGVGETQYF. Written as DNA, the CDR3 is TGTGCCAGCAGCGCGTACAGTGGGGTAGGGGAGACCCAGTACTTC.